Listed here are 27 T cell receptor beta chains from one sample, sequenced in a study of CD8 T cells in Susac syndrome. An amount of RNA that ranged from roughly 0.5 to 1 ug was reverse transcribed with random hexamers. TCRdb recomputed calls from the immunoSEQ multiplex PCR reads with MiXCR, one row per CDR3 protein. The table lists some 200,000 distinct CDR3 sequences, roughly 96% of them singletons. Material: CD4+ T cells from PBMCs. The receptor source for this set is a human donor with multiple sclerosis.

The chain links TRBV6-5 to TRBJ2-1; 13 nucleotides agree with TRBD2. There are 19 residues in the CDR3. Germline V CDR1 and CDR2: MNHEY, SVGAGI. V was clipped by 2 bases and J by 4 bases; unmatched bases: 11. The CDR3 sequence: CASSYAGSGLAGVYNEQFF. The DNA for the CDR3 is TGTGCCAGCAGTTACGCCGGTTCTGGACTAGCGGGAGTTTACAATGAGCAGTTCTTC.

The CDR3, as DNA: TGTGCCAGCTGGAGCAGGGGGTATGGCTACACCTTC. Residues: CASWSRGYGYTF. The rearrangement links TRBV9 to TRBJ1-2, with 7 bases fitting TRBD1. The germline V gene has CDR1 SGDLS and CDR2 YYNGEE. V was pared by 7 bases and J by 5 bases, with 5 bases of the junction left unmatched. The length of the CDR3 is 12 residues. Complete variable domain (other parts from reference TRBV9 and TRBJ1-2): DSGVTQTPKHLITATGQRVTLRCSPRSGDLSVYWYQQSLDQGLQFLIQYYNGEERAKGNILERFSAQQFPDLHSELNLSSLELGDSALYFCASWSRGYGYTFGSGTRLTVV.

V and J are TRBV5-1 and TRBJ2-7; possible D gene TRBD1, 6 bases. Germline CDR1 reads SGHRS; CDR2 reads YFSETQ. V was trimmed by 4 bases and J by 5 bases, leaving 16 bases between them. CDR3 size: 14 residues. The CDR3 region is CASSVQGKWNEQYF. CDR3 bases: TGCGCCAGCAGCGTCCAGGGGAAATGGAACGAGCAGTACTTC.

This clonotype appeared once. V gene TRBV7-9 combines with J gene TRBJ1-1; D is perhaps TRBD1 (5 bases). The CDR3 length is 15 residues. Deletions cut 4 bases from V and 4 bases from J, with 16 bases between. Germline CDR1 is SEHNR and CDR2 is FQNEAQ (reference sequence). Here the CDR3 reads CASSSPRARVTEAFF. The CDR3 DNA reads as TGTGCCAGCAGCTCCCCCAGGGCGCGGGTCACTGAAGCTTTCTTT. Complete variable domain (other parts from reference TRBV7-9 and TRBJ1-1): DTGVSQNPRHKITKRGQNVTFRCDPISEHNRLYWYRQTLGQGPEFLTYFQNEAQLEKSRLLSDRFSAERPKGSFSTLEIQRTEQGDSAMYLCASSSPRARVTEAFFGQGTRLTVV.

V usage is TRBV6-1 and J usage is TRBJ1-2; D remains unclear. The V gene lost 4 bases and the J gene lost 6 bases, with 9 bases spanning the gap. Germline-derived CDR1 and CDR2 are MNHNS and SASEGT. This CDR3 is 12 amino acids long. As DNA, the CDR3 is TGTGCCAGCAGTGTCGATATGAATGGCTACACCTTC. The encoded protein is CASSVDMNGYTF.

The CDR3 sequence is CASSRRAGDQPQHF. CDR3 DNA sequence: TGTGCCAGCAGTCGCAGGGCCGGCGATCAGCCCCAGCATTTT. This rearrangement joins TRBV12-3 or TRBV12-4 to TRBJ1-5, with D possibly TRBD1 on 5 matching bases. The ends were cut back, 5 bases at V and 5 bases at J, with 13 bases in the middle. The CDR3 length is 14 residues.

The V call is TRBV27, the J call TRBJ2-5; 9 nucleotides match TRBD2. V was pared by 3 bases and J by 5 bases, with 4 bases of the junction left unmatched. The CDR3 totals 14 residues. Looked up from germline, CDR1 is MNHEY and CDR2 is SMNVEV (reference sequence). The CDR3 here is CASSFAGGQETQYF. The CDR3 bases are TGTGCCAGCAGTTTCGCGGGAGGGCAGGAGACCCAGTACTTC.

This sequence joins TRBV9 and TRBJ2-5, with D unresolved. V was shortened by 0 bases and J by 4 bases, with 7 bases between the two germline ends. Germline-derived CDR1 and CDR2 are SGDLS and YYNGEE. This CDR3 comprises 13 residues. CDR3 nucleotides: TGTGCCAGCAGCGTAGCTACTGCAGAGACCCAGTACTTC. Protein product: CASSVATAETQYF.

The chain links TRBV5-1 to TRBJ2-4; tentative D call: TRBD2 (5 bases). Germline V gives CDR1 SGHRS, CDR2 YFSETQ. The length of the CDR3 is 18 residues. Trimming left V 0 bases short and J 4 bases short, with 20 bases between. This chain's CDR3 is CASSLAARGSSRKNIQYF. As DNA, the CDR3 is TGCGCCAGCAGCTTGGCGGCCCGGGGTAGCAGCAGGAAAAACATTCAGTACTTC.

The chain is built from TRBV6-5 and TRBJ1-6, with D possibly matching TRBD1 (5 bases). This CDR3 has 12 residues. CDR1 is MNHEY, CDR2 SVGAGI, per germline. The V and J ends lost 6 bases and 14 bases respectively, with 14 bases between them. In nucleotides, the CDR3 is TGTGCCAGCAGCTCCCAGGGTGTAGCCCTCCACTTT. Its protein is CASSSQGVALHF.

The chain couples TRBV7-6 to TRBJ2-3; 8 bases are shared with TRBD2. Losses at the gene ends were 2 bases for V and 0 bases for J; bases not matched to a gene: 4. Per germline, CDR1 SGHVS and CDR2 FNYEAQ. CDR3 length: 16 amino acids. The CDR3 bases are TGTGCCAGCAGCTTAAGCGGGGGCCTCAGCACAGATACGCAGTATTTT. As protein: CASSLSGGLSTDTQYF.

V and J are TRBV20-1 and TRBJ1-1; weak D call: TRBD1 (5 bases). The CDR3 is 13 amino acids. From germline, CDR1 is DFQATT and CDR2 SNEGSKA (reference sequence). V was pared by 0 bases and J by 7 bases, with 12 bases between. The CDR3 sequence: CSARDGGRGEAFF. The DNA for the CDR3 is TGCAGTGCTAGAGATGGCGGGAGGGGTGAAGCTTTCTTT.

The CDR3, as DNA: TGTGCCAGCAGTAAGGGACAGGGGGATGTCAATGAGCAGTTCTTC. Protein: CASSKGQGDVNEQFF. This chain uses TRBV12-3 or TRBV12-4 with TRBJ2-1, with 11 bases aligning to TRBD1. With 5 bases clipped from V and 6 bases from J, the junction kept 6 bases outside the gene matches. The CDR3 has 15 amino acids.

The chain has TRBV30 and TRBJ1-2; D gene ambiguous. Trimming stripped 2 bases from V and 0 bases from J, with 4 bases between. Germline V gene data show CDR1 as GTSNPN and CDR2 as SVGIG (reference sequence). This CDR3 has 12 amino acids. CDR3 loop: CAWSLTNYGYTF. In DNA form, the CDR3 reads TGTGCCTGGAGTCTGACTAACTATGGCTACACCTTC. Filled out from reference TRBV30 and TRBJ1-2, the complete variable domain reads SQTIHQWPATLVQPVGSPLSLECTVEGTSNPNLYWYRQAAGRGLQLLFYSVGIGQISSEVPQNLSASRPQDRQFILSSKKLLLSDSGFYLCAWSLTNYGYTFGSGTRLTVV.

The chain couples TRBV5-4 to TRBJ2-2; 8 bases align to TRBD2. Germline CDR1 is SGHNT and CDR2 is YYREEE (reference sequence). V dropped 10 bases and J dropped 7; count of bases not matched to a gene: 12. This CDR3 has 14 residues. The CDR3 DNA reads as TGTGCCGGGGGGACGGGAGGGCCAAGCGGGGAGCTGTTTTTT. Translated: CAGGTGGPSGELFF.

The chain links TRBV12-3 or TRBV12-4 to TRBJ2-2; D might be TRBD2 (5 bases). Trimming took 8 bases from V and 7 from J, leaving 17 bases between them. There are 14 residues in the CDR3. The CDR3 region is CASSLRSRGGELFF. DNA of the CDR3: TGTGCCAGCTCTCTTAGGTCACGGGGCGGGGAGCTGTTTTTT.

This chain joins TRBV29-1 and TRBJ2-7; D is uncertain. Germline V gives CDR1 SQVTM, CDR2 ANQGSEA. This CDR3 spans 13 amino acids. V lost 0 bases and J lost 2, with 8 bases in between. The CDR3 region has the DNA TGCAGCGTTGAAGATATACAGACCTACGAGCAGTACTTC. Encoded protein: CSVEDIQTYEQYF.

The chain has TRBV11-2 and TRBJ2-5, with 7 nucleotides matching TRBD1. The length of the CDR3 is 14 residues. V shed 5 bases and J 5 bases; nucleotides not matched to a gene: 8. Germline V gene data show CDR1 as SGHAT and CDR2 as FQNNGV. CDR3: CASSRNRGRETQYF. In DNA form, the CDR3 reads TGTGCCAGCAGCCGGAACAGGGGACGCGAGACCCAGTACTTC.

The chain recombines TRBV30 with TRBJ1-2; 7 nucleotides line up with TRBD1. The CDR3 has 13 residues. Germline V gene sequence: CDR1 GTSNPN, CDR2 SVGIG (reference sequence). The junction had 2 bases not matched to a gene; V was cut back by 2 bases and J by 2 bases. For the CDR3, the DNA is TGTGCCTGGAGTCCGGACAGGAACTATGGCTACACCTTC. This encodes CAWSPDRNYGYTF.

The CDR3 region has the DNA TGTGCCAGCAGCTCGAACCTAGCAGGGGACAACACTGAAGCTTTCTTT. This encodes CASSSNLAGDNTEAFF. The J gene is TRBJ1-1, the V gene TRBV7-9, with D possibly matching TRBD1 (6 bases). The CDR3 is 16 amino acids. V dropped 4 bases and J dropped 2 bases, with 17 bases sitting between them. CDR1 SEHNR and CDR2 FQNEAQ come from the germline V gene (reference sequence).

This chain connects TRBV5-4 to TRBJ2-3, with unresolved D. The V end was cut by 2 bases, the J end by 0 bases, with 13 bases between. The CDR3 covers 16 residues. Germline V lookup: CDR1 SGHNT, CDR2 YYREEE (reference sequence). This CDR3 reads CASSFGLRTSTDTQYF. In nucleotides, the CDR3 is TGTGCCAGCAGCTTCGGGCTGCGTACTAGCACAGATACGCAGTATTTT.

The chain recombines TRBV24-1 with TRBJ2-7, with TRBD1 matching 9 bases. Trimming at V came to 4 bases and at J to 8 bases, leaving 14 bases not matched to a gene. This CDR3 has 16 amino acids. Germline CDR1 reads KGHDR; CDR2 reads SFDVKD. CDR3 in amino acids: CATSDRTGGDLQKQYF. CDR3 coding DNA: TGTGCCACCAGTGACCGAACAGGGGGCGACTTGCAAAAGCAGTACTTC.

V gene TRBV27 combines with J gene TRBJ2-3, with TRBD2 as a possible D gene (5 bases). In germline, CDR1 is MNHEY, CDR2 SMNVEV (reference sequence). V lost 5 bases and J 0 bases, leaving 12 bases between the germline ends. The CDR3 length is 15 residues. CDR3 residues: CASSPSGLSTDTQYF. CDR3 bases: TGTGCCAGCAGTCCTTCAGGACTTAGCACAGATACGCAGTATTTT.

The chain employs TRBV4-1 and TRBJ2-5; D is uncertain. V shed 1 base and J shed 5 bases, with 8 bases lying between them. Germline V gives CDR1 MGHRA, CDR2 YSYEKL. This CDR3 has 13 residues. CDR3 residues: CASSQAPSETQYF. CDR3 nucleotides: TGCGCCAGCAGCCAAGCTCCCAGCGAGACCCAGTACTTC.

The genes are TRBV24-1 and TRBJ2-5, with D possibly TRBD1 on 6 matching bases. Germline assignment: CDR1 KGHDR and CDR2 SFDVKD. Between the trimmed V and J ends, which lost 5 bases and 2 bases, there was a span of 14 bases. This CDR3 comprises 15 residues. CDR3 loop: CATSATDRLQETQYF. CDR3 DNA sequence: TGTGCCACCAGTGCCACGGACAGATTACAAGAGACCCAGTACTTC.

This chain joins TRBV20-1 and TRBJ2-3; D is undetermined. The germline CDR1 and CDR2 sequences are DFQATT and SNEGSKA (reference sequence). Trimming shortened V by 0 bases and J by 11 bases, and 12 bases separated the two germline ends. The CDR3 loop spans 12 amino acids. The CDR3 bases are TGCAGTGCTAGAGATCGACTCCATGTGCAGTATTTT. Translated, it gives CSARDRLHVQYF.

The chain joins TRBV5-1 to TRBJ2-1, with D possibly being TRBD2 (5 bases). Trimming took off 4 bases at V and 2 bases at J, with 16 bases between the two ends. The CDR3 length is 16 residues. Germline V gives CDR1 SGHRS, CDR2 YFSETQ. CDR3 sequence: CASSPIEGNTYNEQFF. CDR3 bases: TGCGCCAGCAGCCCAATTGAGGGTAACACCTACAATGAGCAGTTCTTC.